This passage covers 2 T cell receptor beta chains from one sample sequenced in a study of cytomegalovirus exposure and HLA in healthy donors. 13 Jbeta primers and 60 Vbeta primers were used for the PCR. Assay: immunoSEQ multiplex PCR; the TCRdb copy retains only in-frame clones and omits some. The data contain under 300,000 clones, 70% to 90% of them singletons. Material: PBMCs. Receptor source: an older woman in good health and CMV-seropositive.

The chain joins TRBV6-5 to TRBJ2-1, with 7 bases matching TRBD1. Trimming removed 10 bases from V and 3 bases from J; junction bases left unmatched: 6. The CDR3 has 13 amino acids. Germline CDR1 and CDR2: MNHEY and SVGAGI. The CDR3 here is CATTTGVYNEQFF. In DNA form, the CDR3 reads TGTGCCACTACAACAGGGGTCTACAATGAGCAGTTCTTC.

The genes are TRBV19 and TRBJ1-5; D is possibly TRBD1 (6 bases). The CDR3 spans 18 residues. V gave up 0 bases and J gave up 7 bases, with 22 bases separating them. The germline gives CDR1 LNHDA, CDR2 SQIVND (reference sequence). This chain's CDR3 is CASSIDKLTGSGTQPQHF. The CDR3 coding sequence is TGTGCCAGTAGTATAGATAAACTAACAGGGAGCGGGACGCAGCCCCAGCATTTT.